This T cell receptor (beta chain) was recovered during a study of shared clonotypes between healthy human individuals. This clone was found once. The repertoire was sequenced with immunoSEQ multiplex PCR; TCRdb's copy has only in-frame clones and lacks some. The sample yields approximately 2,300,000 clones, 85% to 95% seen once. CDR3 length equals 16 residues. V was pared by 2 bases and J by 0 bases, with 4 bases of the junction left unmatched. CDR1 is SGDLS and CDR2 is YYNGEE in the germline V gene. The chain employs TRBV9 and TRBJ2-3; 9 bases match TRBD2. Sequencing was carried out using naive CD4+ T cells from PBMCs. Indicated subset: CD45RA+ positively selected. The receptor was derived from a man aged 18 to 29 in good health. Some clones in this sample may be carry-over from other donors' samples. Here the CDR3 DNA reads TGTGCCAGCAGCGTCGGCGGGGGGGCTAGCACAGATACGCAGTATTTT. Translating it yields CASSVGGGASTDTQYF. The entire variable domain, with the rest obtained from reference TRBV9 and TRBJ2-3, is as follows: DSGVTQTPKHLITATGQRVTLRCSPRSGDLSVYWYQQSLDQGLQFLIQYYNGEERAKGNILERFSAQQFPDLHSELNLSSLELGDSALYFCASSVGGGASTDTQYFGPGTRLTVL.